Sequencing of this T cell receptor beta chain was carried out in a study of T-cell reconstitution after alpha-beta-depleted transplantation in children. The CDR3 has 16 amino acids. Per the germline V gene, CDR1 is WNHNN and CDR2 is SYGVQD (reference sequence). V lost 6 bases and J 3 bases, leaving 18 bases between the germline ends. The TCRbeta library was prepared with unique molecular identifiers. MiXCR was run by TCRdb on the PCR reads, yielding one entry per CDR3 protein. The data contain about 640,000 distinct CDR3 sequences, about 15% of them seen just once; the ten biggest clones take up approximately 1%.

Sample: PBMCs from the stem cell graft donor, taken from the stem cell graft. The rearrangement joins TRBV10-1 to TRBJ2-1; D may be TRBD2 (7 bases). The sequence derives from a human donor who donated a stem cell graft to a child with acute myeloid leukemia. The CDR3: CASRRRGGLFYNEQFF. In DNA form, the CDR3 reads TGCGCCAGCAGACGAAGGGGGGGCCTCTTCTACAATGAGCAGTTCTTC.